Given below is one T cell receptor beta chain in context. This entry comes from a study of T cell changes during pregnancy in multiple sclerosis. Only in-frame clones appear in the TCRdb table, and some are missing; sequencing was by immunoSEQ multiplex PCR. This sample yields some 50,000 clones, of which around 90% are seen a single time; roughly 2.7% belongs to the top ten. Germline V gives CDR1 SGHTA, CDR2 FQGNSA. The CDR3 is 15 residues long. The ends lost 3 bases at V and 1 base at J; junction bases unmatched: 5. The sequence derives from a female donor with multiple sclerosis, enrolled in a pregnancy study. The input for sequencing was CD8+ T cells from peripheral blood mononuclear cells, taken in the second trimester of pregnancy. The rearrangement uses TRBV7-2 and TRBJ1-2, with TRBD1 identical over 7 bases. DNA for the CDR3: TGTGCCAGCAGCTTGGACAGGACCTTTAACTATGGCTACACCTTC. Translating it yields CASSLDRTFNYGYTF.